The rows below give T cell receptor beta chains drawn from one sample of a study of beta chain features in type 1 diabetes. Only in-frame clones appear in the TCRdb table, and some are missing; sequencing was by immunoSEQ multiplex PCR. The sample records approximately 200,000 clones, around 9.6% being singletons. The material sequenced was naive CD4+ T cells from blood. All receptors come from a woman aged 18-29 years in good health. Each CDR3 is given with its conserved first and last residue. The order of the fields is D gene, J gene, V gene, CDR3 protein. The D gene is left open where the match is weak.

.,TRBJ2-1,TRBV9,CAGSGGSSYNEQFF
TRBD1,TRBJ2-5,TRBV7-2,CASSLAPQGALQETQYF
.,TRBJ2-1,TRBV7-9,CASTAAVAHNEQFF
TRBD1,TRBJ1-4,TRBV4-1,CASSPPGQGLMDEKLFF
TRBD1,TRBJ2-3,TRBV27,CASSRKWVRGRGDTQYF
TRBD1,TRBJ1-4,TRBV6-6,CAVGQGAEKLFF
.,TRBJ2-4,TRBV28,CASISGGSENIQYF
.,TRBJ1-2,TRBV6-1,CASSSPSRGGYGYTF
.,TRBJ1-5,TRBV6-6,CASSIQPEVEPQHF
TRBD1,TRBJ1-1,TRBV18,CASSALQGAGTEAFF
TRBD2,TRBJ2-3,TRBV25-1,CASSELTSGGANTQYF
.,TRBJ2-7,TRBV6-5,CASSYTQDLYEQYF
.,TRBJ1-1,TRBV29-1,CSVVAGTEAFF
.,TRBJ2-2,TRBV27,CASNNPRDTGELFF
TRBD2,TRBJ2-1,TRBV30,CAWSGRLAGTDSSSYNEQFF
.,TRBJ2-5,TRBV6-1,CASSDLGLRGQETQYF
TRBD2,TRBJ2-5,TRBV5-1,CASSAARAGSPGNRETQYF
TRBD2,TRBJ2-7,TRBV6-6,CASSYVRTSHEQYF
TRBD1,TRBJ1-5,TRBV6-5,CASSPRTGNNQPQHF
.,TRBJ1-2,TRBV11-2,CASSSVRGGNYGYTF
.,TRBJ1-2,TRBV19,CASSTDGINYGYTF
.,TRBJ2-2,TRBV28,CATLYRITGELFF
.,TRBJ1-1,TRBV30,CAWNDGVNTEAFF
.,TRBJ2-7,TRBV6-5,CASSYGRALPYEQYF
TRBD1,TRBJ1-2,TRBV10-3,CAISEIQGAGSYTF
.,TRBJ2-1,TRBV2,CASSETHPTGSPIFF
.,TRBJ1-3,TRBV4-1,CASSQETGPFSGNTIYF
TRBD2,TRBJ2-2,TRBV6-1,CASSEWREVIGELFF
TRBD2,TRBJ2-1,TRBV7-8,CASSLVRAGGSYNEQFF
.,TRBJ2-7,TRBV6-1,CASTGNRVEQYF
TRBD1,TRBJ2-2,TRBV5-1,CASSRDRGYTGELFF